This T cell receptor beta chain stems from a study of spatial heterogeneity in lung cancer. Turning to the study itself: In raw reads, more than nine appearances on average were recorded for each unique TCR and UMI combination.

A distinct unique molecular identifier was carried by each TCR cDNA molecule. TCRdb passed the 5' RACE reads through MiXCR, listing each CDR3 protein once. The sample lists about 75,000 distinct CDR3 sequences, 13% occurring once. This clonotype was detected only a few times. Noted time point: sample taken at primary tumor resection. Whole RNA, which was extracted from tumor, nontumor lung tissue or frozen PBMC, was sequenced without any cell sorting. Samples were donated by 72 untreated early-stage non-small cell lung cancer patients. The CDR3 has 15 amino acids. The V gene end was trimmed by 4 bases and the J gene end by 4 bases; junction bases not matched to a gene: 8. From germline, CDR1 is SGHRS and CDR2 YFSETQ.

Material: PBMCs, obtained at surgery. The receptor was derived from a male donor with early-stage non-small cell lung cancer. The chain joins TRBV5-1 to TRBJ1-5; 7 bases are a match to TRBD1. The CDR3 DNA sequence: TGCGCCAGCAGCCCGATTGCAGGGGGAAATCAGCCCCAGCATTTT. This encodes CASSPIAGGNQPQHF.